A selection of T cell receptor beta chains follows, all from one sample in a study of T cell responses to AZD1222 COVID-19 vaccine. Method: immunoSEQ multiplex PCR; TCRdb's copy keeps in-frame clones and lacks some. Among about 200,000 clones listed, around nine tenths were seen once. The material sequenced was peripheral blood, taken on day 0 of AZD1222 vaccination. The receptors derive from an adult in good health. Each CDR3 is given with its conserved first and last residue. The D gene is left open where the match is weak. A clone size is listed for some rows: how often the clone was seen (once, few, many), or a class if it is expanded.

j_gene,d_gene,len,abundance,v_gene,CDR3aa,CDR3nt
TRBJ1-5,NA,12,NA,TRBV10-3,CAISESPQPQHF,TGTGCCATCAGTGAGTCTCCTCAGCCCCAGCATTTT
TRBJ1-1,NA,13,NA,TRBV5-4,CASSLDRNTEAFF,TGTGCCAGCAGCTTGGACAGGAACACTGAAGCTTTCTTT
TRBJ1-2,NA,14,NA,TRBV21-1,CASSKRGPGYGYTF,TGTGCCAGCAGCAAAAGGGGACCAGGGTATGGCTACACCTTC
TRBJ1-4,NA,17,NA,TRBV7-3,CASSPSAGSWTNEKLFF,TGTGCCAGCAGCCCATCGGCAGGGAGTTGGACTAATGAAAAACTGTTTTTT
TRBJ1-2,NA,15,NA,TRBV6-6,CASSNARGLPYGYTF,TGTGCCAGCAGTAACGCCCGAGGACTCCCTTATGGCTACACCTTC
TRBJ1-5,NA,16,NA,TRBV7-2,CASSLVSSVGYQPQHF,TGTGCCAGCAGCTTAGTCTCGTCAGTAGGCTACCAGCCCCAGCATTTT
TRBJ1-1,TRBD1,17,NA,TRBV9,CASSVDGQGGVLAEAFF,TGTGCCAGCAGCGTGGACGGACAGGGGGGAGTTCTCGCTGAAGCTTTCTTT
TRBJ2-2,NA,13,NA,TRBV9,CASSAFDTGELFF,TGTGCCAGCAGCGCCTTCGATACCGGGGAGCTGTTTTTT
TRBJ1-2,NA,15,NA,TRBV19,CASTPEGRSRNGYTF,TGTGCCAGTACCCCGGAAGGAAGGTCAAGGAATGGCTACACCTTC
TRBJ2-3,NA,15,NA,TRBV5-1,CASSSQAGPTDTQYF,TGCGCCAGCAGCTCCCAGGCAGGACCCACAGATACGCAGTATTTT
TRBJ1-3,TRBD1,16,NA,TRBV10-3,CAISESYRGPGNTIYF,TGTGCCATCAGTGAGTCCTATAGGGGGCCTGGAAACACCATATATTTT
TRBJ2-2,TRBD1,15,NA,TRBV6-1,CASSEGGQGAGELFF,TGTGCCAGCAGTGAAGGGGGACAGGGGGCCGGGGAGCTGTTTTTT
TRBJ2-3,NA,14,NA,TRBV5-1,CASSSPGGTDTQYF,TGCGCCAGCAGCTCACCAGGGGGCACAGATACGCAGTATTTT
TRBJ2-5,NA,14,NA,TRBV2,CASSGAWAGETQYF,TGTGCCAGCAGTGGGGCTTGGGCGGGAGAGACCCAGTACTTC
TRBJ1-5,TRBD1,14,NA,TRBV2,CASSPQGALQPQHF,TGTGCCAGCAGTCCACAGGGGGCACTTCAGCCCCAGCATTTT
TRBJ1-2,NA,12,NA,TRBV27,CATGGYLYGYTF,TGTGCCACTGGGGGGTACCTCTATGGCTACACCTTC
TRBJ2-3,NA,12,NA,TRBV2,CATKRSTDTQYF,TGTGCCACAAAACGCAGCACAGATACGCAGTATTTT
TRBJ1-6,NA,14,NA,TRBV18,CASSPDGGRSPLHF,TGTGCCAGCTCGCCCGACGGGGGGCGTTCACCCCTCCACTTT
TRBJ2-7,TRBD2,15,NA,TRBV11-2,CASSLRLAGGDEQYF,TGTGCCAGCAGCCTACGTCTAGCGGGGGGCGACGAGCAGTACTTC
TRBJ1-4,NA,14,NA,TRBV5-8,CASSLVREDEKLFF,TGTGCCAGCAGCTTGGTCCGGGAGGATGAAAAACTGTTTTTT
TRBJ2-3,NA,11,NA,TRBV19,CASSSVDTQYF,TGTGCCAGTAGTTCGGTAGATACGCAGTATTTT
TRBJ2-7,TRBD1,18,NA,TRBV27,CASSPTTGISPVRGEQYF,TGTGCCAGCAGTCCGACGACAGGGATTAGCCCTGTTAGGGGCGAGCAGTACTTC
TRBJ1-3,NA,15,NA,TRBV5-1,CASSLAQGPGNTIYF,TGCGCCAGCAGCTTGGCGCAGGGCCCTGGAAACACCATATATTTT
TRBJ2-7,TRBD2,13,NA,TRBV2,CASSGGGPYEQYF,TGTGCCAGCAGTGGCGGGGGGCCCTACGAGCAGTACTTC
TRBJ2-1,NA,12,NA,TRBV9,CASSGGLNEQFF,TGTGCCAGCAGCGGGGGATTAAATGAGCAGTTCTTC
TRBJ2-4,NA,17,NA,TRBV24-1,CATSDAATGSGLNIQYF,TGTGCCACCAGTGACGCGGCCACAGGGTCCGGGTTGAACATTCAGTACTTC
TRBJ2-1,TRBD2,14,once,TRBV4-1,CASSRRLAGDEQFF,TGCGCCAGCAGCCGCCGACTAGCGGGCGATGAGCAGTTCTTC
TRBJ2-1,NA,15,NA,TRBV9,CASSTPRAPYNEQFF,TGTGCCAGCAGCACCCCTAGGGCCCCTTACAATGAGCAGTTCTTC
TRBJ2-2,TRBD2,13,NA,TRBV7-3,CASSLGGGAGLFF,TGTGCCAGCAGCCTCGGCGGGGGGGCCGGGCTGTTTTTT
TRBJ1-5,NA,13,NA,TRBV20-1,CSASWRGNQPQHF,TGCAGTGCTAGTTGGAGGGGCAATCAGCCCCAGCATTTT
TRBJ2-1,TRBD2,16,NA,TRBV9,CASNRGSGGPHDEQFF,TGTGCCAGCAATAGGGGTAGCGGGGGGCCCCACGATGAGCAGTTCTTC
TRBJ1-6,NA,14,NA,TRBV2,CASRPGHNNSPLHF,TGTGCCAGCAGGCCGGGACACAATAATTCACCCCTCCACTTT
TRBJ1-5,NA,13,NA,TRBV29-1,CSVAGQPGEPQHF,TGCAGCGTTGCAGGACAGCCCGGGGAGCCCCAGCATTTT
TRBJ1-1,NA,14,NA,TRBV11-2,CASSDSRGWSEAFF,TGTGCCAGCAGCGATAGTCGGGGTTGGAGTGAAGCTTTCTTT
TRBJ1-2,NA,12,NA,TRBV28,CASSLPGYGYTF,TGTGCCAGCAGCCTCCCGGGGTATGGCTACACCTTC
TRBJ2-3,TRBD2,16,NA,TRBV7-9,CASSSWGSGGADTQYF,TGTGCCAGCAGCTCCTGGGGTAGCGGGGGGGCAGATACGCAGTATTTT
TRBJ1-2,NA,13,once,TRBV28,CASRPETAGGYTF,TGTGCCAGCAGACCCGAGACGGCGGGAGGCTACACCTTC
TRBJ2-7,TRBD1,16,NA,TRBV27,CASSSSPGTGGNEQYF,TGTGCCAGCAGTTCCTCACCTGGGACAGGGGGAAACGAGCAGTACTTC
TRBJ1-2,TRBD1,16,NA,TRBV6-1,CASSENRDRGNYGYTF,TGTGCCAGCAGTGAAAACCGGGACAGAGGAAACTATGGCTACACCTTC
TRBJ1-4,NA,14,NA,TRBV7-2,CASSTSGTVEKLFF,TGTGCCAGCAGCACTTCCGGGACGGTTGAAAAACTGTTTTTT
TRBJ1-6,NA,16,NA,TRBV6-2/TRBV6-3,CASSPDRSFYNSPLHF,TGTGCCAGCAGCCCGGACCGATCCTTCTATAATTCACCCCTCCACTTT
TRBJ2-3,TRBD2,16,NA,TRBV13,CASSLYGGGLGDTQYF,TGTGCCAGCAGCTTATATGGCGGGGGACTCGGGGATACGCAGTATTTT
TRBJ2-7,NA,15,NA,TRBV5-5,CASSLRRDGGYEQYF,TGTGCCAGCAGCCTTAGGCGGGACGGGGGCTACGAGCAGTACTTC
TRBJ1-6,NA,15,once,TRBV19,CASSIAAGTNSPLHF,TGTGCCAGTAGTATAGCGGCAGGGACGAATTCACCCCTCCACTTT
TRBJ1-2,NA,13,NA,TRBV14,CASSQQGFYGYTF,TGTGCCAGCAGCCAGCAGGGTTTCTATGGCTACACCTTC
TRBJ1-2,NA,13,NA,TRBV5-1,CASRERTDGGYTF,TGCGCCAGCAGGGAACGGACGGACGGTGGCTACACCTTC
TRBJ2-3,NA,11,NA,TRBV19,CASGSTDTQYF,TGTGCCAGTGGTAGCACAGATACGCAGTATTTT
TRBJ2-7,TRBD2,15,NA,TRBV5-6,CASSLASSGSYEQYF,TGTGCCAGCAGCTTGGCGTCTAGCGGCTCCTACGAGCAGTACTTC
TRBJ2-1,TRBD2,15,few,TRBV7-8,CASSLVRGGYNEQFF,TGTGCCAGCAGCTTAGTTCGGGGGGGATACAATGAGCAGTTCTTC
TRBJ2-1,NA,14,few,TRBV10-2,CASSEVSTYNEQFF,TGCGCCAGCAGTGAAGTATCTACCTACAATGAGCAGTTCTTC
TRBJ2-1,NA,14,few,TRBV14,CASSRISSYNEQFF,TGTGCCAGCAGCCGGATTAGCTCCTACAATGAGCAGTTCTTC